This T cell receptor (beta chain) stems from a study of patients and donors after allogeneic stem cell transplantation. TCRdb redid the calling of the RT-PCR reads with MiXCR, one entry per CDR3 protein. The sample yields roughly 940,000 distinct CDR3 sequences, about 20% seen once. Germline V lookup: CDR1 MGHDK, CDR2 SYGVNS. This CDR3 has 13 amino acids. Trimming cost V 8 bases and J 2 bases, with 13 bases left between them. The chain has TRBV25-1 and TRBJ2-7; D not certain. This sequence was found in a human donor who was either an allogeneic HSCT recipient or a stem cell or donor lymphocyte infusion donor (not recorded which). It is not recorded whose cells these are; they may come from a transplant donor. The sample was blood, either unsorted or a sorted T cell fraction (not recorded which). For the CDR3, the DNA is TGTGCCAGCCGTCAAAAAAACGCCTACGAGCAGTACTTC. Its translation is CASRQKNAYEQYF.